The 22 T cell receptor beta chains reported below all come from one sample, sequenced in a study of neurological immune-mediated disorders. A single record per CDR3 protein comes from TCRdb applying MiXCR to the 5' RACE reads. This sample yields roughly 47,000 distinct CDR3 sequences, of which 4.5% are seen a single time; under 6.5% belongs to the top ten. The source material was PBMCs. The receptor source for this set is a woman aged 55 to 70 with multiple sclerosis.

The chain joins TRBV7-9 to TRBJ1-4; D possibly corresponds to TRBD1 (6 bases). The V and J ends lost 5 bases and 4 bases respectively, with 14 bases between them. The CDR3 covers 15 residues. Germline V CDR1 and CDR2: SEHNR, FQNEAQ (reference sequence). The DNA of the CDR3 is TGTGCCAGCAGCCGAGACAGGATCCGTAATGAAAAACTGTTTTTT. Its protein is CASSRDRIRNEKLFF.

V and J are TRBV9 and TRBJ2-3; 7 bases align to TRBD2. The CDR3 runs 14 residues. CDR1 and CDR2 (germline): SGDLS, YYNGEE. The V gene end was trimmed by 0 bases and the J gene end by 6 bases; junction bases not matched to a gene: 4. The CDR3 loop reads CASSVGLAFDTQYF. The CDR3 DNA reads as TGTGCCAGCAGCGTAGGACTAGCCTTCGATACGCAGTATTTT. Supplemented by reference TRBV9 and TRBJ2-3, the full variable domain reads DSGVTQTPKHLITATGQRVTLRCSPRSGDLSVYWYQQSLDQGLQFLIQYYNGEERAKGNILERFSAQQFPDLHSELNLSSLELGDSALYFCASSVGLAFDTQYFGPGTRLTVL.

At least ten counts were recorded for this clonotype. The chain is built from TRBV12-3 or TRBV12-4 and TRBJ2-2; D not certain. V lost 3 bases to trimming and J lost 4 bases, with 9 bases between them. This CDR3 region has 14 residues. The CDR3 loop reads CASSFGEPTGELFF. DNA of the CDR3: TGTGCCAGCAGTTTTGGCGAACCCACCGGGGAGCTGTTTTTT.

The sample holds many counts of this clonotype. The CDR3, as DNA: TGTGCCAGCAGCCTAGCGGGAGCAACAGATACGCAGTATTTT. Translation gives CASSLAGATDTQYF. J is TRBJ2-3 and V is TRBV12-3 or TRBV12-4; 10 bases line up with TRBD2. The V and J ends lost 6 bases and 3 bases, in that order; junction bases with no gene match: 3. The CDR3 has 14 residues.

Ten or more counts support this clonotype. This chain connects TRBV4-1 to TRBJ1-6, with 8 bases fitting TRBD1. The CDR3 is 17 residues long. V lost 0 bases, J lost 9 bases, and 10 bases stayed unmatched. Looked up from germline, CDR1 is MGHRA and CDR2 is YSYEKL. The CDR3 region is CASSQEGQGAEASPLHF. DNA of the CDR3: TGCGCCAGCAGCCAAGAAGGGCAGGGGGCAGAAGCTTCACCCCTCCACTTT.

This clonotype was recorded at least ten times. This chain connects TRBV12-3 or TRBV12-4 to TRBJ1-1; TRBD1 might be the D (5 bases). The CDR3 is made up of 14 amino acids. Trimming stripped 6 bases from V and 0 bases from J, with 11 bases between. The CDR3 here is CASRYRLMNTEAFF. The CDR3 coding sequence is TGTGCCAGCAGATACAGGTTAATGAACACTGAAGCTTTCTTT.

Many counts were recorded for this clonotype. V gene TRBV20-1 combines with J gene TRBJ1-1, with no clear D. Between the trimmed V and J ends, which lost 3 bases and 1 base, there was a span of 12 bases. This CDR3 contains 14 residues. Germline V gene sequence: CDR1 DFQATT, CDR2 SNEGSKA (reference sequence). CDR3 in DNA: TGCAGTGCTAGCTGGGGTTTGCGGAACACTGAAGCTTTCTTT. Its protein product is CSASWGLRNTEAFF.

The CDR3 region is CASSVGRTEAFF. Written as DNA, the CDR3 is TGTGCCAGCAGTGTCGGGAGAACTGAAGCTTTCTTT. The chain joins TRBV12-3 or TRBV12-4 to TRBJ1-1; no reliable D call. This CDR3 has 12 residues. Trimming cost V 5 bases and J 5 bases, with 9 bases left between them.

This clonotype occurred many times. The chain carries TRBV6-6 and TRBJ1-5; D gene uncertain. V lost 3 bases, J lost 7 bases, and 10 bases lay in between. CDR1 and CDR2 (germline): MNHNY, SVGAGI (reference sequence). The CDR3 sequence is 13 residues long. The CDR3 nucleotides read TGTGCCAGCAGTTATGGGGTCCAGCAGCCCCAGCATTTT. This encodes CASSYGVQQPQHF.

This clonotype was counted ten times or more. V and J are TRBV2 and TRBJ2-1, with D possibly TRBD2 on 6 matching bases. The CDR3 extends over 14 amino acids. Between the trimmed V and J ends, which lost 7 bases and 0 bases, there was a span of 10 bases. The germline gives CDR1 SNHLY, CDR2 FYNNEI. The CDR3 loop reads CASNRGSSYNEQFF. CDR3 sequence (DNA): TGTGCCAGCAATCGGGGGAGCTCCTACAATGAGCAGTTCTTC.

The V call is TRBV7-9, the J call TRBJ2-1, with 10 positions matching TRBD2. The trim removed 0 bases at V and 2 bases at J, leaving 10 bases unmatched. This CDR3 has 19 amino acids. Germline V CDR1 and CDR2: SEHNR, FQNEAQ (reference sequence). The CDR3 loop reads CASSLALAGALGAYNEQFF. CDR3 bases: TGTGCCAGCAGCTTAGCCCTAGCGGGAGCTCTTGGGGCCTACAATGAGCAGTTCTTC.

In this sample, this clonotype turned up a few times. The J gene is TRBJ2-4, the V gene TRBV21-1; whether TRBD1, the table's D call, matches the DNA was not checked. TRBV21-1 has pseudogene status. This CDR3 comprises 16 residues. Here the CDR3 DNA reads TGTGCCAGCAGAGGGGAAACTCCAGAAGGCAAAAACATTCAGTACTTC. This sequence encodes CASRGETPEGKNIQYF.

This clonotype was recorded at least ten times. The chain joins TRBV5-6 to TRBJ1-4, with D unclear. The length of the CDR3 is 14 residues. V lost 3 bases and J 0 bases, leaving 6 bases between the germline ends. The germline gives CDR1 SGHDT, CDR2 YYEEEE. Here the CDR3 reads CASSSITTNEKLFF. CDR3 in DNA: TGTGCCAGCAGCTCTATTACAACTAATGAAAAACTGTTTTTT.

The V call is TRBV27, the J call TRBJ1-1, with D possibly being TRBD1 (5 bases). Germline V CDR1 and CDR2: MNHEY, SMNVEV (reference sequence). The CDR3 is made up of 15 amino acids. V lost 1 base and J 7 bases, leaving 16 bases between the germline ends. CDR3 region: CASSLYSKGKDEAFF. The CDR3 DNA sequence: TGTGCCAGCAGTTTATATTCGAAGGGGAAGGATGAAGCTTTCTTT.

V gene TRBV21-1 combines with J gene TRBJ2-7; the D call of TRBD1 is as the table states it, not checked on the DNA. TRBV21-1 is reported as a pseudogene. The CDR3 runs 14 residues. The CDR3 loop is CASSKETETYEQYF. The CDR3 coding sequence is TGTGCCAGCAGCAAAGAGACAGAAACCTACGAGCAGTACTTC.

This clonotype was picked up many times. J is TRBJ1-1 and V is TRBV5-1; the D gene is possibly TRBD1 (6 bases). The V end was cut by 3 bases, the J end by 6 bases, with 15 bases between. Per the germline V gene, CDR1 is SGHRS and CDR2 is YFSETQ. The CDR3 spans 14 residues. CDR3 DNA sequence: TGCGCCAGCAGCTGGGCAGGGGAGGAGGCTGAAGCTTTCTTT. Its protein product is CASSWAGEEAEAFF.

The chain combines TRBV18 with TRBJ2-3; 8 bases are a match to TRBD2. Germline V gives CDR1 KGHSH, CDR2 LQKENI. The CDR3 runs 16 residues. Losses at the gene ends were 3 bases for V and 2 bases for J; bases not matched to a gene: 7. The CDR3 spells CASSPQRGLSTDTQYF. The CDR3 nucleotides are TGTGCCAGCTCACCCCAGCGGGGGCTATCCACAGATACGCAGTATTTT.

The chain recombines TRBV30 with TRBJ2-3, with D tentatively TRBD2 (7 bases). V gave up 0 bases and J gave up 3 bases, with 10 bases separating them. Per the germline V gene, CDR1 is GTSNPN and CDR2 is SVGIG (reference sequence). The CDR3 covers 14 residues. Here the CDR3 reads CAWSVGGETDTQYF. The CDR3 DNA reads as TGTGCCTGGAGTGTAGGGGGGGAAACAGATACGCAGTATTTT.

This clonotype was detected ten times or more. V usage is TRBV7-2 and J usage is TRBJ2-3; TRBD2 agrees at 7 bases. Germline CDR1 is SGHTA and CDR2 is FQGNSA. The V gene end was trimmed by 1 base and the J gene end by 1 base; junction bases not matched to a gene: 5. This CDR3 spans 16 amino acids. The CDR3 bases are TGTGCCAGCAGCTTAGGGTCTAGCGGCGGCACAGATACGCAGTATTTT. Residues: CASSLGSSGGTDTQYF.

This clonotype was counted ten times or more. The V call is TRBV6-2 or TRBV6-3, the J call TRBJ2-3; 9 bases agree with TRBD1. CDR1 and CDR2 from the germline V gene are MNHEY and SVGEGT. V trimming: 0 bases; J trimming: 5 bases; junction bases outside the gene matches: 9. The CDR3 loop spans 17 amino acids. The DNA for the CDR3 is TGTGCCAGCAGTTACTCGAATACAGGGGGCCGTGGAGATACGCAGTATTTT. This encodes CASSYSNTGGRGDTQYF.

The chain employs TRBV9 and TRBJ1-4; 9 nucleotides align to TRBD1. This CDR3 region has 16 residues. Germline values: CDR1 SGDLS, CDR2 YYNGEE. J was trimmed by 5 bases and V by 3 bases; bases with no gene match: 8. The CDR3 DNA is TGTGCCAGCAGCGCAACAACCGGGACAGGGAATGAAAAACTGTTTTTT. Amino acids: CASSATTGTGNEKLFF.

In this sample, this clonotype turned up many times. The chain recombines TRBV6-6 with TRBJ1-2; D is possibly TRBD1 (5 bases). The CDR3 contains 15 residues. Trimming cost V 2 bases and J 4 bases, with 14 bases left between them. CDR1 is MNHNY, CDR2 SVGAGI, per germline (reference sequence). CDR3 loop: CASSYGTTLGYGYTF. CDR3 DNA sequence: TGTGCCAGCAGTTACGGGACGACCCTGGGCTATGGCTACACCTTC.